The source of this TCR beta chain is a study of cytotoxic CD8 clonotypes in ibrutinib-treated CLL. Libraries were prepared by immunoSEQ multiplex PCR; TCRdb keeps only in-frame clonotypes and omits some of them. The sample lists approximately 80,000 clones; around 83% were seen once. As regards this clone: The target antigen is unknown.

Study results and limitations: Samples from sustained-remission and progressing patients were taken at different times.

The input for sequencing was PBMCs, taken before ibrutinib treatment. This clonotype was sampled from a human donor with chronic lymphocytic leukemia.

The CDR3 sequence is CASSPMVQFSSGANVLTF. Here the CDR3 DNA reads TGTGCCAGCTCACCAATGGTACAGTTCAGCTCTGGGGCCAACGTCCTGACTTTC. The chain uses TRBV18 and TRBJ2-6, with D hard to call. Germline values: CDR1 KGHSH, CDR2 LQKENI. V shed 2 bases and J shed 0 bases, with 14 bases lying between them. The CDR3 loop spans 18 amino acids.